The following is a TCR beta chain sequence with its context. The antigen is not known. Using immunoSEQ multiplex PCR, the repertoire was profiled, and TCRdb retains in-frame clones only, with some absent. In the table there are roughly 150,000 clones, just over 90% of which are singletons. The data were taken from a study of T cell responses to AZD1222 COVID-19 vaccine. General observations from the study: An increase in Spike-specific TCR breadth and depth was observed after two AZD1222 doses. CD4 TCRs covered the whole spike, strongest at regions 160-218 and 743-854. Nearly half of the spike-specific TCRs reportedly recognize variant regions that carry no mutations.

Germline V lookup: CDR1 LGHNT, CDR2 FRNRAP. The CDR3 is 14 residues long. V lost 7 bases to trimming and J lost 0 bases, with 12 bases between them. The clonotype was recovered from an adult who received the AZD1222 COVID-19 vaccine. The input for sequencing was peripheral blood, taken 28 days after the second AZD1222 dose. The chain is built from TRBV12-5 and TRBJ1-2, with unresolved D. This CDR3 is CASDNPVANYGYTF. Here the CDR3 DNA reads TGTGCTAGTGATAACCCGGTGGCTAACTATGGCTACACCTTC.